The entry below gives a single T cell receptor (beta chain) sequence along with its context. Produced via immunoSEQ multiplex PCR; TCRdb's table is partial and in-frame only. The sample yields some 80,000 clones, about four fifths seen once. The sample comes from a study of blood T cell repertoires in COVID-19. Germline V gives CDR1 ENHRY, CDR2 SYGVKD. The CDR3 sequence is 13 residues long. V lost 3 bases and J 9 bases, leaving 14 bases between the germline ends. Sequencing was performed on peripheral blood. This TCR came from a human donor in a cohort sampled during active COVID-19. The rearrangement links TRBV10-3 to TRBJ1-2; D perhaps matches TRBD1 (6 bases). The CDR3 nucleotides read TGTGCCATCAGTGAAGACAGGTCTGGGAGCTACACCTTC. Translation gives CAISEDRSGSYTF.